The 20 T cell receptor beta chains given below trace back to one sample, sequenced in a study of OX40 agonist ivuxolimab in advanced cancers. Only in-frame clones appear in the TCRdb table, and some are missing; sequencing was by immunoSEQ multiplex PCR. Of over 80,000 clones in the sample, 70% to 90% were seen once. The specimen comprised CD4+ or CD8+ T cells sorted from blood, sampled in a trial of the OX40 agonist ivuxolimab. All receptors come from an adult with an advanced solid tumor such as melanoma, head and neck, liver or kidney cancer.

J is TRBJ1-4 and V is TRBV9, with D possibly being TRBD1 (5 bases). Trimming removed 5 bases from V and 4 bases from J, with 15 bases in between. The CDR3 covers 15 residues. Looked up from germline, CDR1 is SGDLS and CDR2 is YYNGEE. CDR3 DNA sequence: TGTGCCAGCAGTACGACGGGGGTTTTTAATGAAAAACTGTTTTTT. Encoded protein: CASSTTGVFNEKLFF.

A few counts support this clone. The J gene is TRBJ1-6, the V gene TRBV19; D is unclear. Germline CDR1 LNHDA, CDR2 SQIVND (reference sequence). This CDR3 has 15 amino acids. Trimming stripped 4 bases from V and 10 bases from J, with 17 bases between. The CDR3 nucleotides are TGTGCCAGTAGTAAGCAGTTGGGGTTGGGATCACCCCTCCACTTT. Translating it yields CASSKQLGLGSPLHF.

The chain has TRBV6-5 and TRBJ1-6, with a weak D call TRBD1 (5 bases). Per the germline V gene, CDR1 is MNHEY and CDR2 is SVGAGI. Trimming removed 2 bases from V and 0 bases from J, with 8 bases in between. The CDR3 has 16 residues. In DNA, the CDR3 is TGTGCCAGCAGTTACGGGGGTAGCTCCTATAATTCACCCCTCCACTTT. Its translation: CASSYGGSSYNSPLHF.

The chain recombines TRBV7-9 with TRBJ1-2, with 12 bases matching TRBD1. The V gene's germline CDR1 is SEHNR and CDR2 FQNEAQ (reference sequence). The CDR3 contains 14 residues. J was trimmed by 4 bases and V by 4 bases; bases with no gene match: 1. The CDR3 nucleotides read TGTGCCAGCAGCTGGGGACAGGGGGCCTATGGCTACACCTTC. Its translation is CASSWGQGAYGYTF.

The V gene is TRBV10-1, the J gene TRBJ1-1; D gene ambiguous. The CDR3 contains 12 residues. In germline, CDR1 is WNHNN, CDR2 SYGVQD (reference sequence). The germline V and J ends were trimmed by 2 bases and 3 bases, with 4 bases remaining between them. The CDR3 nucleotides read TGCGCCAGCAGTGAGCTGGACACTGAAGCTTTCTTT. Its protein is CASSELDTEAFF.

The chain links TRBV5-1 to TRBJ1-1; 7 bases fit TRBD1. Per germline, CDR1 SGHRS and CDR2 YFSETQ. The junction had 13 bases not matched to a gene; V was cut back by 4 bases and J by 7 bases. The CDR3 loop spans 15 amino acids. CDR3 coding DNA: TGCGCCAGCAGCCTTCGGACAGGAGGATGGAGTGAAGCTTTCTTT. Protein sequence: CASSLRTGGWSEAFF.

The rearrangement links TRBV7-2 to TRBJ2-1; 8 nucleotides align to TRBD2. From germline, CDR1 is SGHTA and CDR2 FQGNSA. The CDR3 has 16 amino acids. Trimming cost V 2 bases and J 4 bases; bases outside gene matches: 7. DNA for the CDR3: TGTGCCAGCAGCTTATTAGCGGGGACGACGTACAATGAGCAGTTCTTC. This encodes CASSLLAGTTYNEQFF.

The CDR3 DNA reads as TGTGCCAGCAGTGCGGCGGCTAGCACAGATACGCAGTATTTT. Translated: CASSAAASTDTQYF. The chain is built from TRBV2 and TRBJ2-3; D call uncertain. This CDR3 is 14 amino acids long. CDR1 and CDR2 (germline): SNHLY, FYNNEI. Trimming shortened V by 4 bases and J by 0 bases, and 8 bases separated the two germline ends.

CDR3 in DNA: TGTGCCACCAGCAGAGGCGCAGGGGGCCCTAACACTGAAGCTTTCTTT. Its translation is CATSRGAGGPNTEAFF. The J gene is TRBJ1-1, the V gene TRBV15; 8 nucleotides line up with TRBD1. Germline assignment: CDR1 LNHNV and CDR2 YYDKDF (reference sequence). The CDR3 has 16 amino acids. Trimming at V came to 1 base and at J to 2 bases, leaving 6 bases not matched to a gene. Drawing the rest from reference TRBV15 and TRBJ1-1, the complete variable domain is DAMVIQNPRYQVTQFGKPVTLSCSQTLNHNVMYWYQQKSSQAPKLLFHYYDKDFNNEADTPDNFQSRRPNTSFCFLDIRSPGLGDTAMYLCATSRGAGGPNTEAFFGQGTRLTVV.

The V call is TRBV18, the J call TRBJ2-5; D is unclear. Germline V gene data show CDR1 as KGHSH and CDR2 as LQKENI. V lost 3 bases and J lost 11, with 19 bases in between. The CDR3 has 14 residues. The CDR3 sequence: CASSPRAGNDFQYF. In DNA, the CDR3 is TGTGCCAGCTCACCGAGAGCCGGTAACGATTTTCAGTACTTC.

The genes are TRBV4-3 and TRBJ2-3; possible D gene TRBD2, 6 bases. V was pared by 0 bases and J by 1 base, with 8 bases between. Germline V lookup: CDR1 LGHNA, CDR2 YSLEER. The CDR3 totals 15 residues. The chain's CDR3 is CASSQEVAGTDTQYF. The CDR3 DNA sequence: TGCGCCAGCAGCCAAGAGGTAGCGGGCACAGATACGCAGTATTTT.

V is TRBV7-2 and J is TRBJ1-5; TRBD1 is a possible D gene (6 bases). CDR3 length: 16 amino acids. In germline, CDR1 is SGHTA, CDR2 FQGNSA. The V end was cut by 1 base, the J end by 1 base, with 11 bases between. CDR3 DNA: TGTGCCAGCAGCTTAGTGGGGGGCCCAAGCAATCAGCCCCAGCATTTT. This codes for CASSLVGGPSNQPQHF.

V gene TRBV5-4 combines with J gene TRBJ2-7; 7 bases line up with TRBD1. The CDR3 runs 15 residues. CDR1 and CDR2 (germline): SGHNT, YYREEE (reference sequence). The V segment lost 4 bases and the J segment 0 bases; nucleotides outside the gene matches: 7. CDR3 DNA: TGTGCCAGCAGCCGGGGTGGGGACAGCTCCTACGAGCAGTACTTC. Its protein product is CASSRGGDSSYEQYF.

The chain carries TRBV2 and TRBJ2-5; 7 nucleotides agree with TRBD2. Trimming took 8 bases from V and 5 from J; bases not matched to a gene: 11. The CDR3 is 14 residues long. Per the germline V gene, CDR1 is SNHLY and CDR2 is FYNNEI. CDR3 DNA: TGTGCCAGCGGCCGGGCGGCGGGAGTCGAGACCCAGTACTTC. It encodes CASGRAAGVETQYF. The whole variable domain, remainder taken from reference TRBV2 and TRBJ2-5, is EPEVTQTPSHQVTQMGQEVILRCVPISNHLYFYWYRQILGQKVEFLVSFYNNEISEKSEIFDDQFSVERPDGSNFTLKIRSTKLEDSAMYFCASGRAAGVETQYFGPGTRLLVL.

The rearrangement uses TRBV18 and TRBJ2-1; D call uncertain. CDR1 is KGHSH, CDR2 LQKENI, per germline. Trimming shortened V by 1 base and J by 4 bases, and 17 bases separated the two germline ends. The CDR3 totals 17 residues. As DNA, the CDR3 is TGTGCCAGCTCACCACACCCAGGTAGCTGGGATTACAATGAGCAGTTCTTC. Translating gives CASSPHPGSWDYNEQFF. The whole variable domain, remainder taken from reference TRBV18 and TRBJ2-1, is NAGVMQNPRHLVRRRGQEARLRCSPMKGHSHVYWYRQLPEEGLKFMVYLQKENIIDESGMPKERFSAEFPKEGPSILRIQQVVRGDSAAYFCASSPHPGSWDYNEQFFGPGTRLTVL.

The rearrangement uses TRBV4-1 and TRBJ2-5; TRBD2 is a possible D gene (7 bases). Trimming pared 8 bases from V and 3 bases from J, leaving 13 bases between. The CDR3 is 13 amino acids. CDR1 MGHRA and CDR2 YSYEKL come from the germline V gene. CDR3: CASRGEGEETQYF. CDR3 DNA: TGCGCCAGCCGTGGGGAGGGGGAAGAGACCCAGTACTTC.

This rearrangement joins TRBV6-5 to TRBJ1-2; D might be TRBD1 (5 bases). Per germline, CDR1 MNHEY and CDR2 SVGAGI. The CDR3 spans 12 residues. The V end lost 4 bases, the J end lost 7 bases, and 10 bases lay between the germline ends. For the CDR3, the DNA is TGTGCCAGCAGTTCCGACGGGGGTGGCTACACCTTC. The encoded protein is CASSSDGGGYTF.

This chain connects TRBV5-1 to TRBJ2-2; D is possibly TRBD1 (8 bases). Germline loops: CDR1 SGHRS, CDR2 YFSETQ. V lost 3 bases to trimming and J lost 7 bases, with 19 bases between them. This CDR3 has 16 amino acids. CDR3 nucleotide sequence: TGCGCCAGCAGCTCCCCCCCGGACAGGGAGGGCGGGGAGCTGTTTTTT. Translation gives CASSSPPDREGGELFF.

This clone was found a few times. CDR3 sequence (DNA): TGTGCCAGCAGCTCGTCAGGATCAAACATTCAGTACTTC. Amino acid sequence: CASSSSGSNIQYF. The chain links TRBV7-9 to TRBJ2-4; D uncertain. Germline V gene sequence: CDR1 SEHNR, CDR2 FQNEAQ (reference sequence). V lost 4 bases to trimming and J lost 6 bases, with 10 bases between them. This CDR3 is built from 13 residues.

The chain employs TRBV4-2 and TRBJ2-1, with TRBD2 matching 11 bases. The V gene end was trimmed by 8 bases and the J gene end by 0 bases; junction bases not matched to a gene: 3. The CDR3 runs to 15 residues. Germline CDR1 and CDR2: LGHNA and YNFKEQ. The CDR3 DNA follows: TGTGCCAGCGGGACTAGCGGCCTCTCCTACAATGAGCAGTTCTTC. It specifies CASGTSGLSYNEQFF.